These T cell receptor beta chains were read from a single sample in a study of blood T cell repertoires in COVID-19. Sequenced by immunoSEQ multiplex PCR; TCRdb stores in-frame clones only, minus some. This table holds around 250,000 clones, roughly 80% found once. What was sequenced was peripheral blood. Receptor source: a man aged 55 to 69 who had recovered from COVID-19. Both conserved end residues are part of each CDR3. The order of the fields is V gene, CDR3 protein.

>TRBV5-1
CASSPDLTRGNTEAFF
>TRBV5-1
CASSSGQTNSYEQYF
>TRBV5-1
CASSLEGFPGSTIYF
>TRBV27
CASSSRTSTEAFF
>TRBV2
CASLPQGLGSAQYF
>TRBV19
CASSRVRGVVNTEAFF
>TRBV5-4
CASSLGSLSGETQYF
>TRBV11-2
CASSQERGGRDTQYF
>TRBV29-1
CSVEEGTGQTEAFF
>TRBV27
CASSSRAGGDYGYTF
>TRBV7-6
CASSPQKGSVYGYTF
>TRBV28
CASSLPGGGRETQYF
>TRBV6-1
CASSAVAGRYSNQPQHF
>TRBV7-2
CASSLVVPNEQFF
>TRBV28
CASIDRGPEQYF
>TRBV19
CASSQFHRQGQNTEAFF
>TRBV6-5
CASRYGTENSPLHF
>TRBV4-1
CASSHLGQGADTGELFF
>TRBV7-2
CASSGQGAGGYGYTF